Each of the 23 T cell receptor beta chains below was sequenced from the same sample in a study of response to subunit inactivated influenza vaccine. TCRdb re-analysed the RT-PCR reads in MiXCR, keeping a single row per CDR3 protein. This repertoire shows about 650,000 distinct CDR3 sequences, around 14% found once; its top ten account for about 9.9%. The material sequenced was PBMCs from blood, taken 11 to 12 days after vaccination. These receptors all stem from a man in his forties or fifties who received an inactivated influenza vaccine.

This clonotype appeared many times. A junction boundary mismatches the germline segment, possibly from a read error. The chain joins TRBV12-3 or TRBV12-4 to TRBJ1-5, with D possibly TRBD1 on 6 matching bases. The CDR3 loop spans 13 amino acids. The DNA of the CDR3 is TGTGCCAGTAGTTGGGGGGCCAATCAGCCCCAGCATTTT. Translation gives CASSWGANQPQHF.

This clonotype has more than one count but fewer than ten. V usage is TRBV4-3 and J usage is TRBJ2-5; the match to TRBD2 covers 10 bases. V lost 2 bases to trimming and J lost 4 bases; unmatched junction nucleotides: 16. From germline, CDR1 is LGHNA and CDR2 YSLEER. This CDR3 has 19 amino acids. In nucleotides, the CDR3 is TGCGCCAGCAGCCAATGGCTAGCGGGGGACCTAAACAGACCAGAGACCCAGTACTTC. This gives the protein CASSQWLAGDLNRPETQYF.

This clonotype has more than one count but fewer than ten. J is TRBJ2-3 and V is TRBV5-1, with TRBD2 matching over 14 bases. There are 19 residues in the CDR3. CDR1 is SGHRS and CDR2 is YFSETQ in the germline V gene. The V and J ends lost 3 bases and 2 bases, in that order; junction bases with no gene match: 11. DNA of the CDR3: TGCGCCAGCAGCTATCCGGGACTAGCGGGAGTGAGGACCACAGATACGCAGTATTTT. Translated: CASSYPGLAGVRTTDTQYF.

Only a few counts were recorded for this clonotype. The J gene is TRBJ2-1, the V gene TRBV4-3; 8 bases map to TRBD1. Germline V gives CDR1 LGHNA, CDR2 YSLEER. The CDR3 extends over 14 amino acids. Germline trimming cut 5 bases from V and 5 bases from J; bases unmatched to any gene: 5. The CDR3 DNA is TGCGCCAGCAGCTCGTGGACAGGGAACAATGAGCAGTTCTTC. Its protein is CASSSWTGNNEQFF.

This clonotype was detected a few times. The CDR3 is CAIGTIYNEQFF. DNA of the CDR3: TGTGCCATCGGGACCATATACAATGAGCAGTTCTTC. The chain uses TRBV10-3 and TRBJ2-1, with D possibly called TRBD1 or TRBD2 (5 bases each). The germline V gene has CDR1 ENHRY and CDR2 SYGVKD. The CDR3 has 12 amino acids. The V and J ends lost 8 bases and 4 bases respectively, with 9 bases between them.

In its sample, this clonotype was seen a few times. The genes are TRBV2 and TRBJ2-3; tentatively, D is TRBD1 (5 bases). The germline gives CDR1 SNHLY, CDR2 FYNNEI. Trimming pared 7 bases from V and 9 bases from J, leaving 14 bases between. This CDR3 is 12 amino acids long. CDR3: CASTSGSYTQYF. CDR3 sequence (DNA): TGTGCCAGCACATCAGGGTCATACACGCAGTATTTT. The full variable domain, with the rest looked up from reference TRBV2 and TRBJ2-3, is EPEVTQTPSHQVTQMGQEVILRCVPISNHLYFYWYRQILGQKVEFLVSFYNNEISEKSEIFDDQFSVERPDGSNFTLKIRSTKLEDSAMYFCASTSGSYTQYFGPGTRLTVL.

The genes are TRBV7-9 and TRBJ1-1; 7 positions agree with TRBD1. The V and J ends lost 5 bases and 5 bases, in that order; junction bases with no gene match: 5. CDR1 SEHNR and CDR2 FQNEAQ come from the germline V gene (reference sequence). This CDR3 contains 13 residues. CDR3 sequence (DNA): TGTGCCAGCAGCGCCCGCAGGGGGACTGAAGCTTTCTTT. This gives the protein CASSARRGTEAFF.

This clonotype appeared many times. This rearrangement joins TRBV6-5 to TRBJ2-7; D possibly corresponds to TRBD2 (6 bases). The CDR3 loop spans 12 amino acids. Germline V lookup: CDR1 MNHEY, CDR2 SVGAGI. Trimming stripped 0 bases from V and 7 bases from J, with 7 bases between. The CDR3 DNA reads TGTGCCAGCAGTTACTCGGGGGGTGAGCAGTACTTC. Amino acid sequence: CASSYSGGEQYF.

V is TRBV5-1 and J is TRBJ2-1, with 7 bases matching TRBD1. Germline V gene lookup returns CDR1 SGHRS and CDR2 YFSETQ. V shed 4 bases and J 6 bases; nucleotides not matched to a gene: 13. This CDR3 comprises 16 residues. The CDR3, as DNA: TGCGCCAGCAGCAGGCTCGAGACAGGGACCTCCAATGAGCAGTTCTTC. Translated: CASSRLETGTSNEQFF.

This clonotype was observed at least ten times. CDR3 sequence reads: CSVGAGGLNTEAFF. The CDR3 nucleotides are TGCAGCGTTGGCGCGGGGGGTTTGAACACTGAAGCTTTCTTT. V is TRBV29-1 and J is TRBJ1-1; D is perhaps TRBD1 (5 bases). Germline V gene lookup returns CDR1 SQVTM and CDR2 ANQGSEA. The CDR3 runs to 14 residues. The V end was cut by 4 bases, the J end by 0 bases, with 12 bases between.

Only a few counts were recorded for this clonotype. The rearrangement uses TRBV7-9 and TRBJ1-2, with TRBD1 matching 7 bases. This CDR3 is 15 amino acids long. J was trimmed by 6 bases and V by 5 bases; bases with no gene match: 12. Germline-derived CDR1 and CDR2 are SEHNR and FQNEAQ (reference sequence). Written as DNA, the CDR3 is TGTGCCAGCAGCCTAACGAGGGACAGAGTTGATGGCTACACCTTC. As protein: CASSLTRDRVDGYTF.

The chain links TRBV19 to TRBJ1-1; D gene ambiguous. With 3 bases removed from V and 1 base from J, the gap between germline ends came to 6 bases. CDR3 length: 13 amino acids. Germline V gene sequence: CDR1 LNHDA, CDR2 SQIVND (reference sequence). The CDR3 reads CASSMGRNTEAFF. In nucleotides, the CDR3 is TGTGCCAGTAGTATGGGGAGGAACACTGAAGCTTTCTTT.

This clonotype was seen more than once but under ten times. The rearrangement joins TRBV5-1 to TRBJ2-7; perhaps D is TRBD1 or TRBD2 (5 bases each). The germline V gene has CDR1 SGHRS and CDR2 YFSETQ. V shed 5 bases and J shed 2 bases, with 14 bases lying between them. This CDR3 is 14 amino acids long. This CDR3 is CASSPWDGTYEQYF. The CDR3, as DNA: TGCGCCAGCAGTCCCTGGGACGGGACCTACGAGCAGTACTTC.

Many counts were recorded for this clonotype. The CDR3 protein is CASSFDSYYGYTF. The DNA for the CDR3 is TGTGCCAGCAGTTTTGACAGTTACTATGGCTACACCTTC. This sequence joins TRBV12-3 or TRBV12-4 and TRBJ1-2; D might be TRBD1 (5 bases). The CDR3 length is 13 residues. The V and J ends lost 3 bases and 3 bases respectively, with 8 bases between them.

The V and J genes are TRBV27 and TRBJ2-2; 8 bases align to TRBD2. From germline, CDR1 is MNHEY and CDR2 SMNVEV (reference sequence). This CDR3 is 17 amino acids long. Germline trimming cut 5 bases from V and 5 bases from J; bases unmatched to any gene: 13. CDR3 coding DNA: TGTGCCAGCAGTGACTCCCTTACTAGCGGAGGGACCGGGGAGCTGTTTTTT. Translating gives CASSDSLTSGGTGELFF.

This rearrangement joins TRBV10-2 to TRBJ1-3, with TRBD1 as a possible D gene (5 bases). Trimming removed 6 bases from V and 0 bases from J, with 18 bases in between. CDR3 length: 17 residues. Germline V lookup: CDR1 WSHSY, CDR2 SAAADI. The CDR3 reads CASRLGPQATSGNTIYF. The CDR3, as DNA: TGCGCCAGCAGACTGGGACCGCAGGCTACCTCTGGAAACACCATATATTTT.

The J gene is TRBJ2-1, the V gene TRBV5-4; 9 bases line up with TRBD2. After removal of 0 bases from V and 9 bases from J, the junction contained 7 bases not matched to a gene. This CDR3 spans 15 amino acids. The germline gives CDR1 SGHNT, CDR2 YYREEE (reference sequence). CDR3 in amino acids: CASSLVGSGGSEQFF. The CDR3 DNA reads TGTGCCAGCAGCTTGGTTGGTAGCGGGGGCTCTGAGCAGTTCTTC.

The table lists this clonotype with a few counts. The chain links TRBV2 to TRBJ2-2; no definite D call. The CDR3 is made up of 17 amino acids. V gave up 2 bases and J gave up 0 bases, with 13 bases separating them. The germline gives CDR1 SNHLY, CDR2 FYNNEI. The CDR3 sequence: CASSEILGKPNTGELFF. CDR3 coding DNA: TGTGCCAGCAGTGAAATCTTGGGCAAACCGAACACCGGGGAGCTGTTTTTT.

There are many counts of this clonotype. CDR3 bases: TGTGCCAGCAGCATACTAGCGGGGACCTACAATGAGCAGTTCTTC. The encoded protein is CASSILAGTYNEQFF. This chain joins TRBV7-2 and TRBJ2-1; TRBD2 matches 10 bases. CDR3 length: 15 amino acids. Germline V gives CDR1 SGHTA, CDR2 FQGNSA. The ends lost 5 bases at V and 2 bases at J; junction bases unmatched: 3.

This clonotype was seen a few times. The chain joins TRBV20-1 to TRBJ1-2; unclear D gene. CDR1 DFQATT and CDR2 SNEGSKA come from the germline V gene (reference sequence). The CDR3 contains 13 residues. V was pared by 3 bases and J by 6 bases, with 14 bases between. The CDR3 region is CSARAHEEDGYTF. In DNA, the CDR3 is TGCAGTGCTAGGGCACATGAGGAGGATGGCTACACCTTC.

This clonotype has just a few counts. The chain combines TRBV20-1 with TRBJ1-5; D might be TRBD1 (6 bases). Germline V gives CDR1 DFQATT, CDR2 SNEGSKA (reference sequence). CDR3 length equals 13 residues. Trimming stripped 3 bases from V and 7 bases from J, with 13 bases between. The CDR3 protein is CSARSTGRQPQHF. The CDR3 nucleotides read TGCAGTGCTAGGTCAACAGGGAGGCAGCCCCAGCATTTT.

This chain joins TRBV7-2 and TRBJ2-2; 9 bases line up with TRBD1. Trimming removed 5 bases from V and 0 bases from J; junction bases left unmatched: 4. There are 16 residues in the CDR3. CDR1 SGHTA and CDR2 FQGNSA come from the germline V gene. DNA of the CDR3: TGTGCCAGCAGCGGGACAGGGTTCTCGAACACCGGGGAGCTGTTTTTT. Translated: CASSGTGFSNTGELFF.

The chain carries TRBV7-9 and TRBJ1-4, with D hard to call. The CDR3 totals 15 residues. Trimming removed 5 bases at V and 8 bases at J, with 18 bases between. Germline CDR1 and CDR2: SEHNR and FQNEAQ (reference sequence). The CDR3 DNA follows: TGTGCCAGCAGCATAACATGGCAGCCCTTAGAAAAACTGTTTTTT. This encodes CASSITWQPLEKLFF. Filled out from reference TRBV7-9 and TRBJ1-4, the complete variable domain reads DTGVSQNPRHKITKRGQNVTFRCDPISEHNRLYWYRQTLGQGPEFLTYFQNEAQLEKSRLLSDRFSAERPKGSFSTLEIQRTEQGDSAMYLCASSITWQPLEKLFFGSGTQLSVL.